The source of this T cell receptor (beta chain) is a study of shared clonotypes between healthy human individuals. Study as a whole: The composition of the donors was a couple of women and three men aged 18 to 49.

Study-wide results and limits: In a handful of donors, around 4.5% of naive CD4 clonotypes appeared in common.

The data were produced by immunoSEQ multiplex PCR, yet TCRdb's version contains in-frame clones alone and is incomplete. The sample has over 2 million clones, about 90% seen once. Turning to this clone: What it binds is not known.

With V trimmed by 6 bases and J by 5 bases, 25 bases remained unmatched. CDR1 LNHDA and CDR2 SQIVND come from the germline V gene (reference sequence). This CDR3 contains 20 residues. The sequenced sample consisted of naive CD4+ T cells from PBMCs. Subset noted: CD45RA+ positively selected. This TCR came from a young man in good health. Some clones in this sample may be carry-over from other donors' samples. The chain combines TRBV19 with TRBJ1-2; 9 nucleotides match TRBD1. This CDR3 is CASRMQLGQGSSFPLYGYTF. The CDR3 DNA is TGTGCCAGTAGAATGCAGTTAGGACAGGGGTCCTCATTTCCCCTTTATGGCTACACCTTC.